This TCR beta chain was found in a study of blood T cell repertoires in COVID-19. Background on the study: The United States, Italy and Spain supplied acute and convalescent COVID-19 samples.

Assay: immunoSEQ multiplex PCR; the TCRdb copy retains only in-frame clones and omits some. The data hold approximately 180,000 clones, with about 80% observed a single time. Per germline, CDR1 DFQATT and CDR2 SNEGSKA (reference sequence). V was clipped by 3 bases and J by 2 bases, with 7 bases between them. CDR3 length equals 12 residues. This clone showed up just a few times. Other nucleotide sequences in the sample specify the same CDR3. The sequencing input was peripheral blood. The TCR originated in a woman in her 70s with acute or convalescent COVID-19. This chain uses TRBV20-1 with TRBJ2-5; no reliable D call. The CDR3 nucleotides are TGCAGTGCTAGTCCGAGACAAGAGACCCAGTACTTC. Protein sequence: CSASPRQETQYF.